The rows below give T cell receptor beta chains drawn from one sample of a study of T cells in localized non-small cell lung cancer. Some clones are missing from TCRdb's copy, which holds only in-frame ones; the method was immunoSEQ multiplex PCR. The profile covers around 130,000 clones, with 89% appearing a single time and around 1.7% taken by the ten largest. The sequencing used peripheral blood, collected before any cancer treatment. The receptors here all came from a female donor at least 60 years old with stage I lung adenocarcinoma. Both conserved end residues are part of each CDR3.

J,V,CDR3
TRBJ2-7,TRBV28,CASSEAGWYEQYF
TRBJ2-1,TRBV4-2,CASSQGETSGRGKQFF
TRBJ1-3,TRBV25-1,CASSPTGTVRNTIYF
TRBJ2-5,TRBV5-1,CASSRLLAGSQETQYF
TRBJ1-4,TRBV11-2,CASSPGAVNEKLFF
TRBJ1-2,TRBV28,CASSFGGRTNYGYTF
TRBJ1-2,TRBV25-1,CASSDAAGFLFGYTF
TRBJ2-1,TRBV7-7,CASSLSGVNEQFF
TRBJ2-7,TRBV7-9,CASRGLAGSYEQYF
TRBJ2-3,TRBV5-5,CASRHTDTQYF
TRBJ2-3,TRBV6-4,CASSPRTSGSTDTQYF
TRBJ1-4,TRBV29-1,CSVASAGGTNEKLFF
TRBJ2-5,TRBV5-1,CASSLAGTSGSQETQYF
TRBJ2-2,TRBV18,CASSMNFDTGELFF
TRBJ1-1,TRBV18,CASSPLGTGYLNTEAFF
TRBJ2-2,TRBV28,CASSLYTGELFF
TRBJ2-1,TRBV9,CASSVGAAWNEQFF
TRBJ1-1,TRBV6-5,CASSYGTAVATEAFF
TRBJ1-1,TRBV28,CAGSETGTGGTEAFF
TRBJ2-5,TRBV7-3,CASSLTWRETQYF
TRBJ2-7,TRBV9,CASSVRLGGYEQYF
TRBJ1-1,TRBV30,CAWSVDLALTEAFF
TRBJ2-7,TRBV5-6,CASTTPGLPYEQYF
TRBJ2-3,TRBV5-1,CASSRDRGADTQYF
TRBJ2-3,TRBV30,CAWRVLGTDTQYF
TRBJ1-1,TRBV28,CASSQGQLNTEAFF